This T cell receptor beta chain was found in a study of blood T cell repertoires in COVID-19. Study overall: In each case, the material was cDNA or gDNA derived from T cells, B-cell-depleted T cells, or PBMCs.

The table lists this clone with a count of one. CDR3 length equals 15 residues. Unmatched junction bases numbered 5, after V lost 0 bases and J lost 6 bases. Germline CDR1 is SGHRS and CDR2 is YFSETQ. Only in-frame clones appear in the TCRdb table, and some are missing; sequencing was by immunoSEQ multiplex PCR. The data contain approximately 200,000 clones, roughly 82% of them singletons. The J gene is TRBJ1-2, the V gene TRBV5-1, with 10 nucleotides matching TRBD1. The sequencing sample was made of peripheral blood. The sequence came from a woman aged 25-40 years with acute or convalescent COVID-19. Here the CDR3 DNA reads TGCGCCAGCAGCTTGGAGGGACAGGGGTCGGATGGCTACACCTTC. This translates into CASSLEGQGSDGYTF.